Listed here are 9 T cell receptor beta chains from one sample, sequenced in a study of blood T cell repertoires in COVID-19. TCRdb keeps only in-frame clones here, not all; method: immunoSEQ multiplex PCR. Here the sample spans 130,000 to 150,000 clones, 65% to 80% being singletons. Sequencing used peripheral blood. These receptors originate from a woman aged 60 to 75 with acute or convalescent COVID-19.

The chain couples TRBV19 to TRBJ2-2; 7 nucleotides line up with TRBD1. The CDR3 extends over 14 amino acids. Trimming removed 6 bases from V and 1 base from J; junction bases left unmatched: 2. Germline V gene lookup returns CDR1 LNHDA and CDR2 SQIVND (reference sequence). The CDR3 spells CASRRTGNTGELFF. Written as DNA, the CDR3 is TGTGCCAGTAGAAGGACAGGGAACACCGGGGAGCTGTTTTTT.

A single count supports this clone. The chain carries TRBV3-1 (or the pseudogene TRBV3-2) and TRBJ2-5; D is possibly TRBD2 (5 bases). V was clipped by 0 bases and J by 3 bases, with 14 bases between them. Germline V gene sequence: CDR1 LGHDT, CDR2 YNNKEL (reference sequence). The CDR3 loop spans 16 amino acids. CDR3 in DNA: TGTGCCAGCAGCCAAGATCGGACTCACCCTAAAGAGACCCAGTACTTC. This sequence encodes CASSQDRTHPKETQYF.

In its sample, this clone was seen once. The V call is TRBV4-2, the J call TRBJ2-5, with 7 positions matching TRBD2. Germline V CDR1 and CDR2: LGHNA, YNFKEQ. The V and J ends lost 5 bases and 4 bases, in that order; junction bases with no gene match: 16. The CDR3 loop spans 17 amino acids. CDR3 in amino acids: CASSAAARLARRETQYF. The CDR3 DNA reads TGTGCCAGCAGCGCCGCAGCTAGACTAGCCCGACGAGAGACCCAGTACTTC.

The chain carries TRBV3-1 (or the pseudogene TRBV3-2) and TRBJ1-3; D gene ambiguous. This CDR3 region has 16 residues. Deletions cut 1 base from V and 3 bases from J, with 13 bases between. Germline V gives CDR1 LGHDT, CDR2 YNNKEL (reference sequence). Written as DNA, the CDR3 is TGTGCCAGCAGCCAAGGTAGCTATTCCCTTGGAAACACCATATATTTT. Its protein is CASSQGSYSLGNTIYF.

The V and J genes are TRBV9 and TRBJ1-1, with 8 bases matching TRBD1. Germline V gene lookup returns CDR1 SGDLS and CDR2 YYNGEE. The CDR3 spans 17 residues. V was pared by 0 bases and J by 1 base, with 8 bases of the junction left unmatched. The CDR3 DNA follows: TGTGCCAGCAGCGTAGCCGGTAACAGGGGGGGGAACACTGAAGCTTTCTTT. Translating gives CASSVAGNRGGNTEAFF.

The genes are TRBV5-4 and TRBJ1-6, with 11 bases identical to TRBD1. Germline CDR1 reads SGHNT; CDR2 reads YYREEE (reference sequence). J gave up 10 bases and V 0 bases, and 9 bases lay outside the gene matches. This CDR3 spans 17 amino acids. CDR3 sequence: CASSLGTGGDFFSPLHF. The CDR3 nucleotides read TGTGCCAGCAGCTTGGGGACAGGGGGCGACTTTTTCTCACCCCTCCACTTT.

The chain combines TRBV5-1 with TRBJ2-5; TRBD1 aligns across 9 bases. Germline values: CDR1 SGHRS, CDR2 YFSETQ. The CDR3 spans 14 residues. With V trimmed by 5 bases and J by 6 bases, 8 bases remained unmatched. CDR3 nucleotides: TGCGCCAGCAGGCCTACAGGGGGCGGGAAGACCCAGTACTTC. Translation gives CASRPTGGGKTQYF.

This chain connects TRBV28 to TRBJ2-3, with D hard to call. Germline CDR1 MDHEN, CDR2 SYDVKM. V was pared by 2 bases and J by 4 bases, with 10 bases between. This CDR3 has 14 amino acids. CDR3: CASSLGQLPDTQYF. CDR3 sequence (DNA): TGTGCCAGCAGTTTAGGGCAGCTACCAGATACGCAGTATTTT.

The gene calls are TRBV19 and TRBJ2-1; 13 bases align to TRBD2. Looked up from germline, CDR1 is LNHDA and CDR2 is SQIVND (reference sequence). The trim removed 4 bases at V and 2 bases at J, leaving 2 bases unmatched. The CDR3 runs to 16 residues. For the CDR3, the DNA is TGTGCCAGTAGTACGGGACTAGCGGGAACCTACAATGAGCAGTTCTTC. Its translation: CASSTGLAGTYNEQFF.